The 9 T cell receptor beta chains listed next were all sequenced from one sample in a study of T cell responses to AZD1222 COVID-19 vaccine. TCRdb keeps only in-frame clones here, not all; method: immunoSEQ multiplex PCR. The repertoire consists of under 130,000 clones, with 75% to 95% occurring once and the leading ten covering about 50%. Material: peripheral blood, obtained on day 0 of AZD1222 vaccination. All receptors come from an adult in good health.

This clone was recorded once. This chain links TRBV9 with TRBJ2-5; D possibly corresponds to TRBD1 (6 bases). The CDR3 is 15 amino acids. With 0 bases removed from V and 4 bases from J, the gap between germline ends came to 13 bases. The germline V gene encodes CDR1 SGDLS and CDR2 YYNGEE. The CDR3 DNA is TGTGCCAGCAGCGTAGTATGGGGGCGTGGAGAGACCCAGTACTTC. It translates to CASSVVWGRGETQYF.

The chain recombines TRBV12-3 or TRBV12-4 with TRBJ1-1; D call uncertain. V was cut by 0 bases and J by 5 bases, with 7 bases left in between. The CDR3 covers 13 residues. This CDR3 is CASSLAVWTEAFF. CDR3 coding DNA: TGTGCCAGCAGTTTAGCAGTATGGACTGAAGCTTTCTTT.

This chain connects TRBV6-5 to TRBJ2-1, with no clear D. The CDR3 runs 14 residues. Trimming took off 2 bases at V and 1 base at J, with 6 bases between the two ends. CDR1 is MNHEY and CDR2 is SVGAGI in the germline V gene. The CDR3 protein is CASSYLQSYNEQFF. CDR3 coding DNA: TGTGCCAGCAGTTACCTTCAGTCCTACAATGAGCAGTTCTTC.

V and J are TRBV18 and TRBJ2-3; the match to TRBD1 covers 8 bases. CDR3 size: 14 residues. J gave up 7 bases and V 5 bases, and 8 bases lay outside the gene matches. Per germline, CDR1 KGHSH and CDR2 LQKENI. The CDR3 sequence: CASSASTGDYTQYF. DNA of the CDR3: TGTGCCAGCTCAGCCTCGACAGGGGACTATACGCAGTATTTT.

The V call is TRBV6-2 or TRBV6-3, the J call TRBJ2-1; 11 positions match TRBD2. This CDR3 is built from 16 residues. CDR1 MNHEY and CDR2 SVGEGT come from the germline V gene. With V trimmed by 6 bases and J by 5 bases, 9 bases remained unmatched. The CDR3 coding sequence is TGTGCCAGCAGCCCCCGACTAGCGGGGAGGGACAATGAGCAGTTCTTC. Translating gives CASSPRLAGRDNEQFF.

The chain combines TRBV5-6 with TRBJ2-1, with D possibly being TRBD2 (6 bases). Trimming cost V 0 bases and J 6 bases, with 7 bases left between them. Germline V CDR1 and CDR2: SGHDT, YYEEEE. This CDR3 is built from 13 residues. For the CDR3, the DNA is TGTGCCAGCAGCTTGGTGGGGGGCAATGAGCAGTTCTTC. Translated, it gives CASSLVGGNEQFF.

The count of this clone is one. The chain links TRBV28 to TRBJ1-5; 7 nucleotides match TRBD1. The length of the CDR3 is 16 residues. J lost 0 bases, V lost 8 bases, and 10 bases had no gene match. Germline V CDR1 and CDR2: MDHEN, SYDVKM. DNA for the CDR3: TGTGCCAGCGGGGGCAGGGGGACGTATAGCAATCAGCCCCAGCATTTT. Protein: CASGGRGTYSNQPQHF.

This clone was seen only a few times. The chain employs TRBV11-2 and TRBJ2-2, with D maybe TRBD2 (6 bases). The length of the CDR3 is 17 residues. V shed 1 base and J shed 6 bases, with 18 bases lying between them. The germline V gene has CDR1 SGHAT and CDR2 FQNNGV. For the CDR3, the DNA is TGTGCCAGCAGCTTAGGAGGGCCCGAAACGGGGGCCGGGGAGCTGTTTTTT. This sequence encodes CASSLGGPETGAGELFF.

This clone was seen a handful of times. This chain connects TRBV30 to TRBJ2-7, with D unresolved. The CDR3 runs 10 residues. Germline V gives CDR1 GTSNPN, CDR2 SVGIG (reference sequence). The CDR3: CAVGFYEQYF. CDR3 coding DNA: TGTGCGGTGGGGTTCTACGAGCAGTACTTC. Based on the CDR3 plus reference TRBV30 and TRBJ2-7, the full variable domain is SQTIHQWPATLVQPVGSPLSLECTVEGTSNPNLYWYRQAAGRGLQLLFYSVGIGQISSEVPQNLSASRPQDRQFILSSKKLLLSDSGFYLCAVGFYEQYFGPGTRLTVT.